The 19 T cell receptor beta chains in this list originate from one sample, sequenced in a study of blood T cell repertoires in COVID-19. Assay: immunoSEQ multiplex PCR; the TCRdb copy retains only in-frame clones and omits some. The sample records over 60,000 clones, around four fifths being singletons. The source material was peripheral blood. The receptors were gathered from a human donor in a cohort sampled during active COVID-19.

The CDR3 here is CSASSSGRANTGELFF. The CDR3 DNA is TGCAGTGCTAGTTCCAGCGGGAGGGCGAACACCGGGGAGCTGTTTTTT. The rearrangement joins TRBV20-1 to TRBJ2-2, with 10 bases aligning to TRBD2. The V and J ends lost 3 bases and 0 bases, in that order; junction bases with no gene match: 4. From germline, CDR1 is DFQATT and CDR2 SNEGSKA (reference sequence). The CDR3 has 16 residues.

V gene TRBV12-5 combines with J gene TRBJ2-6; 8 nucleotides line up with TRBD1. Germline V gene sequence: CDR1 LGHNT, CDR2 FRNRAP. Germline trimming cut 7 bases from V and 5 bases from J; bases unmatched to any gene: 13. CDR3 length equals 17 residues. The CDR3 spells CASAPDRAGVRANVLTF. DNA of the CDR3: TGTGCTAGTGCCCCGGACAGGGCTGGCGTTAGGGCCAACGTCCTGACTTTC.

V is TRBV5-1 and J is TRBJ1-6, with 7 bases that match TRBD1. From germline, CDR1 is SGHRS and CDR2 YFSETQ. This CDR3 contains 15 residues. Trimming removed 2 bases from V and 6 bases from J; junction bases left unmatched: 5. The CDR3 bases are TGCGCCAGCAGCTTTGAAGGGACAGCTAATTCACCCCTCCACTTT. Amino acids: CASSFEGTANSPLHF.

The gene calls are TRBV30 and TRBJ2-3, with TRBD2 matching 10 bases. Germline CDR1 is GTSNPN and CDR2 is SVGIG (reference sequence). The V segment lost 2 bases and the J segment 6 bases; nucleotides outside the gene matches: 11. This CDR3 region has 16 residues. The DNA of the CDR3 is TGTGCCTGGAGTTGGGGAGGAACTAGCGGGGCGGATACGCAGTATTTT. It codes for CAWSWGGTSGADTQYF.

Worth noting for this clone: Compared with germline, one end of the junction differs, possibly owing to a read error. The rearrangement joins TRBV19 to TRBJ1-1; D gene unclear. This CDR3 has 14 residues. Germline values: CDR1 LNHDA, CDR2 SQIVND (reference sequence). Written as DNA, the CDR3 is TGTGCCAGTAGTGACCCCCCAGCAAACAGTGAAGCTTTCTTT. Translating gives CASSDPPANSEAFF.

The CDR3: CASSEDSQQYF. DNA of the CDR3: TGCGCCAGCAGTGAGGACTCTCAGCAGTACTTC. This chain joins TRBV10-2 and TRBJ2-7; D unclear. Looked up from germline, CDR1 is WSHSY and CDR2 is SAAADI. V was trimmed by 2 bases and J by 8 bases, leaving 7 bases between them. The length of the CDR3 is 11 residues.

The CDR3 coding sequence is TGTGCCAGCAGCCGTCAAGGTGGCGCGGAGTACGAGCAGTACTTC. Protein: CASSRQGGAEYEQYF. The chain carries TRBV4-2 and TRBJ2-7; no reliable D call. Trimming took off 4 bases at V and 4 bases at J, with 17 bases between the two ends. The CDR3 consists of 15 residues. CDR1 and CDR2 from the germline V gene are LGHNA and YNFKEQ.

J is TRBJ1-2 and V is TRBV4-2; no definite D call. Deletions cut 0 bases from V and 1 base from J, with 9 bases between. This CDR3 region has 15 residues. Germline V gene sequence: CDR1 LGHNA, CDR2 YNFKEQ. The CDR3 region is CASSQDGGNNYGYTF. The CDR3 DNA is TGTGCCAGCAGCCAAGATGGAGGGAATAACTATGGCTACACCTTC.

The V call is TRBV9, the J call TRBJ2-1; TRBD2 agrees at 10 bases. Unmatched junction bases numbered 7, after V lost 0 bases and J lost 7 bases. Germline values: CDR1 SGDLS, CDR2 YYNGEE. The CDR3 length is 16 residues. Here the CDR3 DNA reads TGTGCCAGCAGCGTAGACTCTAGCGGGAGTGCGAATGAGCAGTTCTTC. Residues: CASSVDSSGSANEQFF.

The chain uses TRBV11-2 and TRBJ1-6; TRBD1 matches at 8 bases. The V gene end was trimmed by 0 bases and the J gene end by 7 bases; junction bases not matched to a gene: 2. This CDR3 spans 15 amino acids. In germline, CDR1 is SGHAT, CDR2 FQNNGV. CDR3 nucleotides: TGTGCCAGCAGCTTAGACAGGGGGCGGAATTCACCCCTCCACTTT. Translating it yields CASSLDRGRNSPLHF.

This chain connects TRBV28 to TRBJ2-5; the D is unclear. The V end was cut by 4 bases, the J end by 5 bases, with 11 bases between. Germline V lookup: CDR1 MDHEN, CDR2 SYDVKM. The CDR3 runs 13 residues. The CDR3 spells CASSSFVRETQYF. CDR3 in DNA: TGTGCCAGCAGTTCTTTTGTACGGGAGACCCAGTACTTC. Filled out from reference TRBV28 and TRBJ2-5, the complete variable domain reads DVKVTQSSRYLVKRTGEKVFLECVQDMDHENMFWYRQDPGLGLRLIYFSYDVKMKEKGDIPEGYSVSREKKERFSLILESASTNQTSMYLCASSSFVRETQYFGPGTRLLVL.

This chain connects TRBV29-1 to TRBJ2-7; D may be TRBD2 (5 bases). The CDR3 runs to 11 residues. The germline V gene encodes CDR1 SQVTM and CDR2 ANQGSEA. The germline V and J ends were trimmed by 6 bases and 5 bases, with 11 bases remaining between them. The CDR3 reads CSVGGTHEQYF. CDR3 nucleotide sequence: TGCAGCGTCGGAGGTACCCACGAGCAGTACTTC.

The J gene is TRBJ2-7, the V gene TRBV28; TRBD1 matches at 7 bases. This CDR3 contains 15 residues. Trimming cost V 5 bases and J 3 bases; bases outside gene matches: 10. The germline V gene encodes CDR1 MDHEN and CDR2 SYDVKM. CDR3 loop: CASSISGTAHYEQYF. CDR3 nucleotide sequence: TGTGCCAGCAGTATCTCCGGGACAGCGCACTACGAGCAGTACTTC.

The rearrangement joins TRBV6-5 to TRBJ2-7, with 8 positions matching TRBD1. Germline loops: CDR1 MNHEY, CDR2 SVGAGI. After removal of 5 bases from V and 6 bases from J, the junction contained 6 bases not matched to a gene. CDR3 length equals 13 residues. CDR3 DNA sequence: TGTGCCAGCAGTACCCGGACAGGGCTCGAGCAGTACTTC. Translation: CASSTRTGLEQYF.

In its sample, this clone was seen once. The chain combines TRBV12-3 or TRBV12-4 with TRBJ1-6; D remains ambiguous. Trimming pared 1 base from V and 8 bases from J, leaving 6 bases between. CDR3 length equals 13 residues. The CDR3 spells CASSLDQDSPLHF. CDR3 bases: TGTGCCAGCAGTTTAGATCAGGATTCACCCCTCCACTTT.

The chain combines TRBV2 with TRBJ1-4, with D possibly matching TRBD1 (5 bases). The CDR3 totals 13 residues. Germline V CDR1 and CDR2: SNHLY, FYNNEI. The V end was cut by 6 bases, the J end by 3 bases, with 8 bases between. The CDR3 DNA reads TGTGCCAGCAGAAGACAGTCTAATGAAAAACTGTTTTTT. The encoded protein is CASRRQSNEKLFF.

The chain uses TRBV2 and TRBJ2-7, with TRBD1 matching over 7 bases. The CDR3 contains 14 residues. The J segment lost 1 base and the V segment lost 6 bases, leaving 6 bases of the junction unmatched. Germline-derived CDR1 and CDR2 are SNHLY and FYNNEI. CDR3 region: CASRSQGTSYEQYF. The CDR3 nucleotides read TGTGCCAGCAGGTCACAGGGGACATCCTACGAGCAGTACTTC.

The CDR3 protein is CASSLRGKANTYEQYF. The CDR3 DNA reads as TGTGCCAGCAGCTTAAGGGGAAAAGCGAATACCTACGAGCAGTACTTC. The V gene is TRBV11-2, the J gene TRBJ2-7; D possibly corresponds to TRBD1 (5 bases). CDR1 is SGHAT, CDR2 FQNNGV, per germline. V shed 2 bases and J shed 2 bases, with 16 bases lying between them. The CDR3 covers 16 residues.

The chain carries TRBV6-2 or TRBV6-3 and TRBJ2-5, with D possibly TRBD1 on 6 matching bases. The CDR3 loop spans 16 amino acids. V shed 0 bases and J shed 1 base, with 12 bases lying between them. CDR1 is MNHEY and CDR2 is SVGEGT in the germline V gene. CDR3 region: CASSYSSTTGQETQYF. The CDR3 nucleotides read TGTGCCAGCAGTTACTCGAGTACGACAGGCCAAGAGACCCAGTACTTC.